This section outlines one TCR beta chain sequence together with its context. Its antigen is not identified. This specimen belongs to a study of cytomegalovirus exposure and HLA in healthy donors. Study-wide context: Most donors, 81% of around 400 genotyped, fell in the Caucasian-associated ancestry cluster.

A multiplex PCR was run with 60 Vbeta primers and 13 Jbeta primers. The authors' processing: Around 9.9 million shared chains were among the roughly 80 million unique TCR beta chains that a later analysis counted. Only in-frame clones appear in the TCRdb table, and some are missing; sequencing was by immunoSEQ multiplex PCR. The DNA gave D and trimming, while V, J and clone size come from that table. The table includes hundreds of thousands of clones, around 80% detected once. Study-level results: For presence/absence analyses, sequencing depth was assumed to be roughly uniform across donors.

Germline V gene sequence: CDR1 MNHEY, CDR2 SMNVEV (reference sequence). The V gene lost 7 bases and the J gene lost 5 bases, with 14 bases spanning the gap. The CDR3 loop spans 13 amino acids. The specimen was PBMCs. The sequence was collected from a boy younger than 18 in good health and CMV-seronegative. The V and J genes are TRBV27 and TRBJ2-5; D may be TRBD2 (7 bases). CDR3 region: CASTLGGGETQYF. The CDR3 DNA sequence: TGTGCCAGCACTCTAGGGGGGGGCGAGACCCAGTACTTC.